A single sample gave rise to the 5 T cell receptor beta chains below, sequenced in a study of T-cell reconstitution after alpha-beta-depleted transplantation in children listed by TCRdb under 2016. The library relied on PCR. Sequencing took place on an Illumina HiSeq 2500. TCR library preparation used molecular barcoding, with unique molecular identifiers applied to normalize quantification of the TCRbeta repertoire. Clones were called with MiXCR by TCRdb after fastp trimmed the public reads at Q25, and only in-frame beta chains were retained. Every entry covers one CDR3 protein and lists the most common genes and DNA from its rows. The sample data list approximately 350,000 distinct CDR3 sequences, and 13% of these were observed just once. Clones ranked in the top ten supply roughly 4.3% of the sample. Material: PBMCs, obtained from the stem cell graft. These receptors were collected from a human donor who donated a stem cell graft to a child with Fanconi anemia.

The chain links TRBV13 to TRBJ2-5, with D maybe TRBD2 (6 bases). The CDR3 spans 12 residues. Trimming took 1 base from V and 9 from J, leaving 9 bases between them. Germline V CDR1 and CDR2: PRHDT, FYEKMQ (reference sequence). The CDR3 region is CASSLAGGAQYF. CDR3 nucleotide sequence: TGTGCCAGCAGCTTAGCGGGCGGGGCCCAGTACTTC.

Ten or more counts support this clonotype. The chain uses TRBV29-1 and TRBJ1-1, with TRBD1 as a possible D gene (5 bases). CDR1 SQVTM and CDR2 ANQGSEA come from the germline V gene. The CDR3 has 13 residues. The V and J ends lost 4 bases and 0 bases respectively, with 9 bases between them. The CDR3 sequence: CSVGGPMNTEAFF. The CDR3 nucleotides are TGCAGCGTTGGGGGACCGATGAACACTGAAGCTTTCTTT.

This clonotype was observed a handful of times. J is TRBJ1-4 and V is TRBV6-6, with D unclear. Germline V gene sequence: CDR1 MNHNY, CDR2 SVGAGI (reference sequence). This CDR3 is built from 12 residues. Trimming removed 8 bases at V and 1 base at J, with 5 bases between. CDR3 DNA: TGTGCCAGCGGTCTAACTAATGAAAAACTGTTTTTT. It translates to CASGLTNEKLFF.

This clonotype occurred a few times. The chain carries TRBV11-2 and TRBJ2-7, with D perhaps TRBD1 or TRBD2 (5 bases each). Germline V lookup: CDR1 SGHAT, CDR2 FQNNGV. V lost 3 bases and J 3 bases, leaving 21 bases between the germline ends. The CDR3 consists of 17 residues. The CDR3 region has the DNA TGTGCCAGCAGCTTCTTCGAGGGGACCTCGGGAAACTACGAGCAGTACTTC. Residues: CASSFFEGTSGNYEQYF.

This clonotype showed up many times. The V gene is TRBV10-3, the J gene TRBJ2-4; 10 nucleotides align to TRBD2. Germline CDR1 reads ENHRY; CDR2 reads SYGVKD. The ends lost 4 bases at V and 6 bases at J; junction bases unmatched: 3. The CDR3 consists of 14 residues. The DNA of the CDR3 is TGTGCCATCAGTGGGATAGCGGGGGGAAACATTCAGTACTTC. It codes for CAISGIAGGNIQYF.